The 14 T cell receptor beta chains below come from one sample, sequenced in a study of blood T cell repertoires in COVID-19. Only in-frame clones appear in the TCRdb table, and some are missing; sequencing was by immunoSEQ multiplex PCR. The sample carries about 420,000 clones, 85% to 90% recorded once. Input material: peripheral blood. The source is a man aged 18 to 29 with COVID-19, enrolled during active disease.

The chain couples TRBV11-3 to TRBJ2-3; perhaps TRBD1 as D (5 bases). V lost 5 bases, J lost 4 bases, and 10 bases lay in between. The CDR3 is made up of 13 amino acids. Germline CDR1 reads SGHNT; CDR2 reads YENEEA. The CDR3 protein is CASSLGRADTQYF. For the CDR3, the DNA is TGTGCCAGCAGCCTTGGCAGGGCAGATACGCAGTATTTT.

This chain uses TRBV3-1 (or the pseudogene TRBV3-2) with TRBJ2-1; 8 positions agree with TRBD2. The CDR3 runs 13 residues. Trimming took 3 bases from V and 10 from J; bases not matched to a gene: 5. Germline V gene lookup returns CDR1 LGHDT and CDR2 YNNKEL (reference sequence). The CDR3 region has the DNA TGTGCCAGCAGCCAGATCTCTAGCGGGGAGCAGTTCTTC. Its translation is CASSQISSGEQFF.

The rearrangement links TRBV30 to TRBJ2-1; TRBD1 agrees at 12 bases. Trimming cost V 5 bases and J 0 bases; bases outside gene matches: 5. Germline V gene lookup returns CDR1 GTSNPN and CDR2 SVGIG (reference sequence). This CDR3 spans 16 amino acids. CDR3 sequence: CAWGGQGASSYNEQFF. In DNA, the CDR3 is TGTGCCTGGGGGGGACAGGGGGCGAGCTCCTACAATGAGCAGTTCTTC.

The genes are TRBV5-6 and TRBJ2-7; D remains unclear. The germline V gene has CDR1 SGHDT and CDR2 YYEEEE. The CDR3 is made up of 15 amino acids. With 0 bases removed from V and 0 bases from J, the gap between germline ends came to 10 bases. The CDR3 region is CASSLALSDSYEQYF. The CDR3 DNA reads as TGTGCCAGCAGCTTGGCCCTTTCAGACTCCTACGAGCAGTACTTC. The variable domain in full, with the rest retrieved from reference TRBV5-6 and TRBJ2-7, is DAGVTQSPTHLIKTRGQQVTLRCSPKSGHDTVSWYQQALGQGPQFIFQYYEEEERQRGNFPDRFSGHQFPNYSSELNVNALLLGDSALYLCASSLALSDSYEQYFGPGTRLTVT.

A few counts support this clone. The chain joins TRBV11-2 to TRBJ2-1; possibly TRBD1 for D (6 bases). CDR1 is SGHAT and CDR2 is FQNNGV in the germline V gene. The V end was cut by 3 bases, the J end by 3 bases, with 9 bases between. This CDR3 has 14 amino acids. The CDR3 DNA reads as TGTGCCAGCAGCTTCTGGACAGTCTACAATGAGCAGTTCTTC. Encoded protein: CASSFWTVYNEQFF.

The rearrangement links TRBV10-3 to TRBJ2-7; the D gene is possibly TRBD2 (5 bases). In germline, CDR1 is ENHRY, CDR2 SYGVKD. Trimming cost V 8 bases and J 0 bases, with 11 bases left between them. There are 13 residues in the CDR3. The CDR3 DNA reads TGTGCCATCCGTCCTGGGAGCTCCTACGAGCAGTACTTC. This encodes CAIRPGSSYEQYF.

This chain links TRBV5-8 with TRBJ2-5; 7 bases agree with TRBD2. The CDR3 has 14 amino acids. From germline, CDR1 is SGHTS and CDR2 YDEGEE. The V and J ends lost 7 bases and 2 bases, in that order; junction bases with no gene match: 8. The DNA of the CDR3 is TGTGCCAGCCCGCTGGGAGCGGGACAAGAGACCCAGTACTTC. Translated, it gives CASPLGAGQETQYF.

This chain joins TRBV10-1 and TRBJ1-2; D is uncertain. The CDR3 sequence is 13 residues long. V lost 4 bases and J lost 4, with 10 bases in between. The germline V gene has CDR1 WNHNN and CDR2 SYGVQD (reference sequence). This CDR3 is CASSAGSPYGYTF. Written as DNA, the CDR3 is TGCGCCAGCAGTGCAGGATCCCCCTATGGCTACACCTTC.

The chain joins TRBV7-9 to TRBJ2-3; TRBD2 is a possible D gene (5 bases). V lost 3 bases to trimming and J lost 0 bases, with 13 bases between them. The CDR3 covers 16 residues. The germline V gene has CDR1 SEHNR and CDR2 FQNEAQ (reference sequence). The CDR3 sequence is CASSFRRGLSTDTQYF. The CDR3 DNA sequence: TGTGCCAGCAGCTTTCGCCGGGGTCTTAGCACAGATACGCAGTATTTT.

The V and J genes are TRBV11-2 and TRBJ2-2; weak D call: TRBD2 (6 bases). V lost 5 bases, J lost 5 bases, and 18 bases lay in between. The CDR3 sequence is 16 residues long. CDR1 and CDR2 from the germline V gene are SGHAT and FQNNGV. CDR3 region: CASSLPSGRWTGELFF. The CDR3 nucleotides are TGTGCCAGCAGCCTACCCTCCGGGAGATGGACCGGGGAGCTGTTTTTT.

About this clone itself: The identical CDR3 is also encoded by other nucleotide sequences in the sample. V usage is TRBV7-9 and J usage is TRBJ2-7; 10 bases match TRBD2. There are 15 residues in the CDR3. Looked up from germline, CDR1 is SEHNR and CDR2 is FQNEAQ (reference sequence). V lost 1 base and J lost 2; bases outside the gene matches: 2. The CDR3 nucleotides read TGTGCCAGCAGCTTAGTAGCGGGAGGACCCTACGAGCAGTACTTC. This translates into CASSLVAGGPYEQYF.

The chain is built from TRBV10-1 and TRBJ1-5, with 8 bases aligning to TRBD1. V shed 7 bases, J shed 3 bases, and the junction held 2 bases outside the gene matches. The CDR3 extends over 13 amino acids. The germline gives CDR1 WNHNN, CDR2 SYGVQD (reference sequence). This CDR3 reads CASTDRDNQPQHF. The CDR3 nucleotides are TGCGCCAGCACGGACAGGGACAATCAGCCCCAGCATTTT.

The rearrangement uses TRBV6-5 and TRBJ2-1; tentative D call: TRBD2 (6 bases). The V end lost 6 bases, the J end lost 7 bases, and 16 bases lay between the germline ends. There are 14 residues in the CDR3. From germline, CDR1 is MNHEY and CDR2 SVGAGI. The DNA for the CDR3 is TGTGCCAGCAGATCTGGGACTTCCCTTAATGAGCAGTTCTTC. It yields the protein CASRSGTSLNEQFF.

The V and J genes are TRBV30 and TRBJ1-1; TRBD1 matches 8 bases. Germline V gene sequence: CDR1 GTSNPN, CDR2 SVGIG (reference sequence). This CDR3 has 15 residues. J gave up 0 bases and V 5 bases, and 8 bases lay outside the gene matches. The CDR3 DNA reads TGTGCCTGGGATAGGACAGGGCCTATGAACACTGAAGCTTTCTTT. This translates into CAWDRTGPMNTEAFF.